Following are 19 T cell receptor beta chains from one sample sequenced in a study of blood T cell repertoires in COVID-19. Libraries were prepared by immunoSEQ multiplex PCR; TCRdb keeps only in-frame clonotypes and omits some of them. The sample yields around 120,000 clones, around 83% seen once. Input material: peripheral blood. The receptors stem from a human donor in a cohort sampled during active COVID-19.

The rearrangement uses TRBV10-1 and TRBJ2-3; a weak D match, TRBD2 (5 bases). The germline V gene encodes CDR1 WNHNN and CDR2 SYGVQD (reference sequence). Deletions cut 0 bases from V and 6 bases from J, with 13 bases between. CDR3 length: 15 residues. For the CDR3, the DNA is TGCGCCAGCAGTGAGTCGGCGATAGCGTCGGATACGCAGTATTTT. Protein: CASSESAIASDTQYF.

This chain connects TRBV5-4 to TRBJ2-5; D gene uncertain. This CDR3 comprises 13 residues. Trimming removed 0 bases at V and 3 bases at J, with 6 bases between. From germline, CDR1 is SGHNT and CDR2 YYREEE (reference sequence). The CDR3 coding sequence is TGTGCCAGCAGCTTGGCACTAAAAGAGACCCAGTACTTC. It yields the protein CASSLALKETQYF.

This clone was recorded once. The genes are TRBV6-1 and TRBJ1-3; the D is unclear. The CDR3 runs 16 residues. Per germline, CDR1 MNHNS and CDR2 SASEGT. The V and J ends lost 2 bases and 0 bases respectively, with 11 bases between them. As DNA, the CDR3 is TGTGCCAGCAGTGAAATACAAGGACTCTCTGGAAACACCATATATTTT. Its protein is CASSEIQGLSGNTIYF.

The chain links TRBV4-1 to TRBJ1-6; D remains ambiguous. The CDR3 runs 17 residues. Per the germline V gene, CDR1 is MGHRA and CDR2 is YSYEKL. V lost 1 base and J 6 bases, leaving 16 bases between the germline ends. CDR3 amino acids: CASSQVIIGVSNSPLHF. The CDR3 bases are TGCGCCAGCAGCCAAGTGATCATCGGGGTCTCTAATTCACCCCTCCACTTT.

The CDR3 DNA reads TGTGCCACCCTCAGACAGGGTAACACTGAAGCTTTCTTT. Encoded protein: CATLRQGNTEAFF. The V gene is TRBV6-5, the J gene TRBJ1-1; 7 bases line up with TRBD1. This CDR3 spans 13 amino acids. Trimming at V came to 10 bases and at J to 2 bases, leaving 7 bases not matched to a gene. Per the germline V gene, CDR1 is MNHEY and CDR2 is SVGAGI.

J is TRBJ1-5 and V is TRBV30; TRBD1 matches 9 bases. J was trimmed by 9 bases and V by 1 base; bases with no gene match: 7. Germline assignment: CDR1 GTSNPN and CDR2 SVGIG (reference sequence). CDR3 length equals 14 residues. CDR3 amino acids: CAWSAGTGSRPQHF. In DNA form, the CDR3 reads TGTGCCTGGAGTGCCGGGACAGGGTCCCGGCCCCAGCATTTT. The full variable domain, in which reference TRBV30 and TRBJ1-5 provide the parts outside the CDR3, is SQTIHQWPATLVQPVGSPLSLECTVEGTSNPNLYWYRQAAGRGLQLLFYSVGIGQISSEVPQNLSASRPQDRQFILSSKKLLLSDSGFYLCAWSAGTGSRPQHFGDGTRLSIL.

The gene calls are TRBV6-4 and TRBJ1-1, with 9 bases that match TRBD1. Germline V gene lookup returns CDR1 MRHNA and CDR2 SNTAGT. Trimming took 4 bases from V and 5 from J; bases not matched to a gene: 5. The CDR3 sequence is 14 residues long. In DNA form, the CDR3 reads TGTGCCAGCAGTGCCCAGGGACAGGGAACTGAAGCTTTCTTT. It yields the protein CASSAQGQGTEAFF.

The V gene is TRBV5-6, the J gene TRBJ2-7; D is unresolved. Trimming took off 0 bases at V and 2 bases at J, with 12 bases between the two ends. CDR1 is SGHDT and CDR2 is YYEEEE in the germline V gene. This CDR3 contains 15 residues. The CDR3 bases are TGTGCCAGCAGCTTGGGAGGATTAAACCCCTACGAGCAGTACTTC. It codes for CASSLGGLNPYEQYF.

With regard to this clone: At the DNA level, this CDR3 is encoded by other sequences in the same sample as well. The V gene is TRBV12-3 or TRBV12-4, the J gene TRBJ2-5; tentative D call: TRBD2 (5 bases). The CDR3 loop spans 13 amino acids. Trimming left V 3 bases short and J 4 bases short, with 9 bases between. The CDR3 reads CASSFGRGETQYF. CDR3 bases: TGTGCCAGCAGTTTCGGACGGGGAGAGACCCAGTACTTC.

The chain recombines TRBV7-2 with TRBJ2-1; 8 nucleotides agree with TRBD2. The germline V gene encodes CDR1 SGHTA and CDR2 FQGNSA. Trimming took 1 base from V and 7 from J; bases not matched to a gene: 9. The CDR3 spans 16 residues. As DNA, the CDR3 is TGTGCCAGCAGCTTAGGGACTAGCAGACAAGTTAATGAGCAGTTCTTC. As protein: CASSLGTSRQVNEQFF. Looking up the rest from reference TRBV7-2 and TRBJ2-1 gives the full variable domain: GAGVSQSPSNKVTEKGKDVELRCDPISGHTALYWYRQSLGQGLEFLIYFQGNSAPDKSGLPSDRFSAERTGGSVSTLTIQRTQQEDSAVYLCASSLGTSRQVNEQFFGPGTRLTVL.

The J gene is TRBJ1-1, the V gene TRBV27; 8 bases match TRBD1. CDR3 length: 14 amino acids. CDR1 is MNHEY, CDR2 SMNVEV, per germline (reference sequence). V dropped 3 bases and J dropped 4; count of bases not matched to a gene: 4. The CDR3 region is CASSFNRGGTEAFF. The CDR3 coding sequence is TGTGCCAGCAGTTTCAACAGGGGGGGCACTGAAGCTTTCTTT.

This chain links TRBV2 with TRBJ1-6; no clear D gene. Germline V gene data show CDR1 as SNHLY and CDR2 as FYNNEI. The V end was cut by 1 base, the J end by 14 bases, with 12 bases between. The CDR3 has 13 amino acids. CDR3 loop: CASSEEAVTALHF. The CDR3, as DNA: TGTGCCAGCAGTGAAGAGGCGGTGACGGCCCTCCACTTT. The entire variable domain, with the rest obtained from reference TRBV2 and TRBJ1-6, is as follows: EPEVTQTPSHQVTQMGQEVILRCVPISNHLYFYWYRQILGQKVEFLVSFYNNEISEKSEIFDDQFSVERPDGSNFTLKIRSTKLEDSAMYFCASSEEAVTALHFGNGTRLTVT.

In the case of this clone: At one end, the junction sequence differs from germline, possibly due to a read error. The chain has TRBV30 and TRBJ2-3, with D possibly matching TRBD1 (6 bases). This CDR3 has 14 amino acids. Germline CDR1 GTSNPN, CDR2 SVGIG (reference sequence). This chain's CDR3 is CAWRRTGITNTQYF. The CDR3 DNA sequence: TGTGCCTGGAGGAGAACAGGGATCACAAATACGCAGTATTTT.

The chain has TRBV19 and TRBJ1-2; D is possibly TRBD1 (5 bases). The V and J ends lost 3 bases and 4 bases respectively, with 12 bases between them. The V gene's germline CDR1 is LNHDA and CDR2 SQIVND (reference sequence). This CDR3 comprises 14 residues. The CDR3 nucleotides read TGTGCCAGTAGTATTGGCGGGGGAGGCTATGGCTACACCTTC. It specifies CASSIGGGGYGYTF.

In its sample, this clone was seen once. The CDR3 DNA is TGTGCCAGCTCACCACAAGTGGGCTCTTACAATGAGCAGTTCTTC. The encoded protein is CASSPQVGSYNEQFF. V usage is TRBV18 and J usage is TRBJ2-1; the D is unclear. There are 15 residues in the CDR3. Between the trimmed V and J ends, which lost 1 base and 4 bases, there was a span of 11 bases. CDR1 is KGHSH and CDR2 is LQKENI in the germline V gene.

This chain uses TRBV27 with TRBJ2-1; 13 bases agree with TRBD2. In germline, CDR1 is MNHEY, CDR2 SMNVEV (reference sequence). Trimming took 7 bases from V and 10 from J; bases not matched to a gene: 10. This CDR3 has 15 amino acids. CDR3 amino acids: CASTGWGLAGREQFF. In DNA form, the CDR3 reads TGTGCCAGCACGGGCTGGGGACTAGCGGGACGGGAGCAGTTCTTC.

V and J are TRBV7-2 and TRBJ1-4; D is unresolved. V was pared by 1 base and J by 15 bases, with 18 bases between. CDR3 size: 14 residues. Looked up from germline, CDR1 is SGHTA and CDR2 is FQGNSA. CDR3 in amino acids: CASSLDWGDPRVFF. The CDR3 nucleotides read TGTGCCAGCAGCTTAGATTGGGGAGATCCTAGGGTGTTTTTT.

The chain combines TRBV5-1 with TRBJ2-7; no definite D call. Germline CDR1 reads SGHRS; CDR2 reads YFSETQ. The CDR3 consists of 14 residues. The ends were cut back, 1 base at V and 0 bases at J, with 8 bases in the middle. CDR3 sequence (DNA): TGCGCCAGCAGCTTGTTCTCTAGCTCCTACGAGCAGTACTTC. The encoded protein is CASSLFSSSYEQYF.

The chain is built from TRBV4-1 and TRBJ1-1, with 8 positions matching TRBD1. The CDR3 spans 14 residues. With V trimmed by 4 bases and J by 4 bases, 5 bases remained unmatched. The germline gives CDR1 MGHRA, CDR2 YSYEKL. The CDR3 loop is CASSPTGEGTEAFF. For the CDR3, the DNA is TGCGCCAGCAGCCCGACAGGGGAGGGCACTGAAGCTTTCTTT.